Below are 31 T cell receptor beta chains sequenced from a single sample in a study of control samples from healthy donors and cancer patients (dated by TCRdb to 2020 to 2022). To prepare the library, the immunoSEQ multiplex PCR assay was applied. The table was pulled from immuneACCESS by TCRdb, which kept in-frame rearrangements only. Such tables lose some clones; where checked, under half of the loss comes from unresolved V genes, and the rest has no known cause. The table for this sample lists roughly 120,000 clones; about 93% of them were counted only once. The ten largest clones take up more than 1.5% of the sample. Sequences were obtained from PBMCs. Receptors were obtained from a man between 50 and 59 years old with head and neck cancer.

The chain carries TRBV6-2 or TRBV6-3 and TRBJ2-5, with 7 nucleotides matching TRBD1. The CDR3 contains 18 residues. Germline-derived CDR1 and CDR2 are MNHEY and SVGEGT. The V gene end was trimmed by 0 bases and the J gene end by 0 bases; junction bases not matched to a gene: 10. The CDR3 protein is CASSYSVGQSIDQETQYF. In DNA form, the CDR3 reads TGTGCCAGCAGTTACTCGGTGGGACAGTCGATAGACCAAGAGACCCAGTACTTC.

The V gene is TRBV30, the J gene TRBJ1-3; tentative D call: TRBD1 (6 bases). V was clipped by 8 bases and J by 4 bases, with 15 bases between them. The CDR3 length is 13 residues. The germline V gene encodes CDR1 GTSNPN and CDR2 SVGIG (reference sequence). The CDR3 DNA reads as TGTGCCAGCCAGGGGCGAGCGGGAAACACCATATATTTT. This codes for CASQGRAGNTIYF.

This chain links TRBV5-5 with TRBJ1-5; D is perhaps TRBD1 (5 bases). V was shortened by 2 bases and J by 0 bases, with 12 bases between the two germline ends. Germline V CDR1 and CDR2: SGHKS, YYEKEE (reference sequence). The length of the CDR3 is 16 residues. CDR3 sequence: CASSLVQGDSNQPQHF. DNA for the CDR3: TGTGCCAGCAGCTTAGTGCAGGGCGATAGCAATCAGCCCCAGCATTTT.

The chain employs TRBV20-1 and TRBJ2-7; D gene uncertain. V shed 5 bases and J shed 6 bases, with 11 bases lying between them. The CDR3 is 11 amino acids. Germline V CDR1 and CDR2: DFQATT, SNEGSKA (reference sequence). The CDR3 sequence: CSAAPLGEQYF. The CDR3 DNA is TGCAGTGCTGCCCCTCTAGGCGAGCAGTACTTC.

This clone was seen only a few times. This chain's CDR3 is CASSRGGGAVNEQFF. In DNA form, the CDR3 reads TGTGCCAGCAGTAGGGGCGGGGGGGCCGTCAATGAGCAGTTCTTC. The V gene is TRBV2, the J gene TRBJ2-1; TRBD2 matches at 9 bases. From germline, CDR1 is SNHLY and CDR2 FYNNEI. The CDR3 is made up of 15 amino acids. J was trimmed by 6 bases and V by 5 bases; bases with no gene match: 8.

This chain links TRBV7-2 with TRBJ1-5; D is unresolved. V shed 1 base and J shed 2 bases, with 9 bases lying between them. The germline V gene encodes CDR1 SGHTA and CDR2 FQGNSA. This CDR3 comprises 15 residues. CDR3 residues: CASSLGGRGNQPQHF. The CDR3, as DNA: TGTGCCAGCAGCTTAGGGGGTAGGGGCAATCAGCCCCAGCATTTT.

V gene TRBV9 combines with J gene TRBJ2-1; D unclear. Trimming pared 4 bases from V and 10 bases from J, leaving 12 bases between. Germline lookup yields CDR1 SGDLS and CDR2 YYNGEE. There are 12 residues in the CDR3. The CDR3 here is CASSPGSYEQFF. In nucleotides, the CDR3 is TGTGCCAGCAGCCCAGGAAGTTACGAGCAGTTCTTC.

V and J are TRBV3-1 (or the pseudogene TRBV3-2) and TRBJ1-1; D gene unclear. Germline CDR1 LGHDT, CDR2 YNNKEL (reference sequence). V lost 5 bases and J lost 4, with 8 bases in between. The CDR3 has 12 residues. This chain's CDR3 is CASSGGSTEAFF. CDR3 DNA: TGTGCCAGCAGCGGAGGGAGCACTGAAGCTTTCTTT.

The rearrangement links TRBV30 to TRBJ1-1; tentative D call: TRBD1 (5 bases). V lost 1 base and J 1 base, leaving 7 bases between the germline ends. Germline CDR1 is GTSNPN and CDR2 is SVGIG (reference sequence). The CDR3 is 13 amino acids. The CDR3 DNA follows: TGTGCCTGGAGTGGGCAGGGGAACACTGAAGCTTTCTTT. Amino acid sequence: CAWSGQGNTEAFF.

The chain combines TRBV5-8 with TRBJ1-4, with D unresolved. The CDR3 is 14 amino acids. The germline V and J ends were trimmed by 0 bases and 7 bases, with 10 bases remaining between them. Per germline, CDR1 SGHTS and CDR2 YDEGEE. The CDR3 sequence: CASSLAATGEKLFF. CDR3 DNA: TGTGCCAGCAGCTTGGCCGCCACCGGTGAAAAACTGTTTTTT.

The chain couples TRBV14 to TRBJ2-5; weak D call: TRBD2 (5 bases). CDR1 and CDR2 (germline): SGHDN, FVKESK. This CDR3 region has 14 residues. Trimming took 0 bases from V and 7 from J, leaving 12 bases between them. The CDR3 bases are TGTGCCAGCAGCCAAGACGCTGGCCGGGGGACCCAGTACTTC. Its protein is CASSQDAGRGTQYF.

The chain recombines TRBV19 with TRBJ1-2; TRBD1 matches at 7 bases. The J segment lost 4 bases and the V segment lost 3 bases, leaving 5 bases of the junction unmatched. Germline loops: CDR1 LNHDA, CDR2 SQIVND (reference sequence). This CDR3 contains 14 residues. In nucleotides, the CDR3 is TGTGCCAGTAGTATTCAGACAGGGCCCTATGGCTACACCTTC. This encodes CASSIQTGPYGYTF. The full variable domain, its missing parts supplied by reference TRBV19 and TRBJ1-2, is DGGITQSPKYLFRKEGQNVTLSCEQNLNHDAMYWYRQDPGQGLRLIYYSQIVNDFQKGDIAEGYSVSREKKESFPLTVTSAQKNPTAFYLCASSIQTGPYGYTFGSGTRLTVV.

This clone was observed once. V usage is TRBV28 and J usage is TRBJ1-6, with 9 bases aligning to TRBD1. There are 14 residues in the CDR3. In germline, CDR1 is MDHEN, CDR2 SYDVKM. The V segment lost 3 bases and the J segment 7 bases; nucleotides outside the gene matches: 1. The CDR3 bases are TGTGCCAGCAGTTTCGGACAGGGGAATTCACCCCTCCACTTT. Encoded protein: CASSFGQGNSPLHF.

This chain links TRBV7-9 with TRBJ2-2, with 9 bases lining up with TRBD2. The V gene's germline CDR1 is SEHNR and CDR2 FQNEAQ (reference sequence). This CDR3 is built from 16 residues. V shed 4 bases, J shed 4 bases, and the junction held 7 bases outside the gene matches. The CDR3 is CASSSNLAGTTGELFF. CDR3 DNA sequence: TGTGCCAGCAGCTCAAACCTAGCGGGGACCACCGGGGAGCTGTTTTTT.

The chain joins TRBV27 to TRBJ2-3; weak D call: TRBD1 (5 bases). Trimming left V 8 bases short and J 0 bases short, with 18 bases between. CDR3 length: 16 residues. The germline gives CDR1 MNHEY, CDR2 SMNVEV (reference sequence). The CDR3 nucleotides read TGTGCCAGCTGCCCTGCTCCAGGGCGGAGCACAGATACGCAGTATTTT. Translated, it gives CASCPAPGRSTDTQYF.

The gene calls are TRBV6-2 or TRBV6-3 and TRBJ1-4, with D unclear. The V and J ends lost 6 bases and 8 bases respectively, with 19 bases between them. The length of the CDR3 is 15 residues. Germline loops: CDR1 MNHEY, CDR2 SVGEGT. CDR3 sequence: CASSQLSGVGEKLFF. The CDR3, as DNA: TGTGCCAGCAGCCAACTTTCCGGAGTGGGAGAAAAACTGTTTTTT.

This rearrangement joins TRBV7-8 to TRBJ1-1, with 7 bases identical to TRBD1. This CDR3 has 13 residues. Trimming at V came to 10 bases and at J to 5 bases, leaving 10 bases not matched to a gene. Germline V gene lookup returns CDR1 SGHVS and CDR2 FQNEAQ. CDR3 in DNA: TGTGCCACCTACAGGGGTGGTCTTACTGAAGCTTTCTTT. It yields the protein CATYRGGLTEAFF. Full variable domain (outside the CDR3, taken from reference TRBV7-8 and TRBJ1-1): GAGVSQSPRYKVAKRGQDVALRCDPISGHVSLFWYQQALGQGPEFLTYFQNEAQLDKSGLPSDRFFAERPEGSVSTLKIQRTQQEDSAVYLCATYRGGLTEAFFGQGTRLTVV.

This chain links TRBV7-9 with TRBJ2-3, with 7 bases matching TRBD2. Germline CDR1 is SEHNR and CDR2 is FQNEAQ (reference sequence). This CDR3 is 16 amino acids long. Trimming removed 5 bases from V and 1 base from J; junction bases left unmatched: 9. The CDR3 DNA reads as TGTGCCAGCAGCCCCGGGGAGGGTGTAGGCACAGATACGCAGTATTTT. Translated, it gives CASSPGEGVGTDTQYF.

The chain links TRBV7-9 to TRBJ1-4; possible D gene TRBD1, 5 bases. Germline loops: CDR1 SEHNR, CDR2 FQNEAQ (reference sequence). Between the trimmed V and J ends, which lost 4 bases and 4 bases, there was a span of 13 bases. The CDR3 covers 15 residues. In DNA form, the CDR3 reads TGTGCCAGCAGCTCCCGACAGACTAGTAATGAAAAACTGTTTTTT. Its protein is CASSSRQTSNEKLFF.

Here the CDR3 DNA reads TGTGCCAGCAGCCAACTCCCCAAAGAGCAGTACTTC. Translated: CASSQLPKEQYF. The V call is TRBV14, the J call TRBJ2-7; D gene unclear. Trimming took off 2 bases at V and 7 bases at J, with 9 bases between the two ends. This CDR3 contains 12 residues. CDR1 is SGHDN and CDR2 is FVKESK in the germline V gene.

The chain combines TRBV7-9 with TRBJ2-3; D is perhaps TRBD1 (6 bases). There are 15 residues in the CDR3. Trimming removed 5 bases from V and 0 bases from J, with 12 bases in between. Germline V CDR1 and CDR2: SEHNR, FQNEAQ (reference sequence). CDR3 loop: CASSPGTLSTDTQYF. Written as DNA, the CDR3 is TGTGCCAGCAGCCCCGGGACACTCAGCACAGATACGCAGTATTTT.

The V and J genes are TRBV6-5 and TRBJ1-6; TRBD1 is a possible D gene (6 bases). Trimming left V 6 bases short and J 7 bases short, with 16 bases between. Per germline, CDR1 MNHEY and CDR2 SVGAGI. The CDR3 has 15 amino acids. The CDR3 DNA reads TGTGCCAGCAGCATCACAGGGTTAGGGAATTCACCCCTCCACTTT. Translating it yields CASSITGLGNSPLHF.

The chain links TRBV27 to TRBJ2-2; perhaps TRBD2 as D (6 bases). There are 14 residues in the CDR3. The germline gives CDR1 MNHEY, CDR2 SMNVEV (reference sequence). V was clipped by 2 bases and J by 6 bases, with 10 bases between them. For the CDR3, the DNA is TGTGCCAGCAGTTTAGCGGGGTTGGCCGGGGAGCTGTTTTTT. Its protein product is CASSLAGLAGELFF.

This clone was recorded only once. The chain recombines TRBV4-2 with TRBJ1-5; D not resolved. CDR3 length: 12 amino acids. Germline CDR1 is LGHNA and CDR2 is YNFKEQ. With 2 bases removed from V and 10 bases from J, the gap between germline ends came to 9 bases. This CDR3 reads CASSQPLGPQHF. The CDR3, as DNA: TGTGCCAGCAGCCAACCATTAGGACCCCAGCATTTT.

Only one count was recorded for this clone. V usage is TRBV15 and J usage is TRBJ1-1, with D possibly matching TRBD1 (5 bases). The CDR3 consists of 13 residues. The germline CDR1 and CDR2 sequences are LNHNV and YYDKDF (reference sequence). With 5 bases removed from V and 1 base from J, the gap between germline ends came to 8 bases. CDR3 in amino acids: CATSGGGNTEAFF. DNA for the CDR3: TGTGCCACCAGCGGGGGTGGGAACACTGAAGCTTTCTTT.

The chain has TRBV6-2 or TRBV6-3 and TRBJ2-3; no reliable D call. In germline, CDR1 is MNHEY, CDR2 SVGEGT. The CDR3 runs 13 residues. The V end lost 3 bases, the J end lost 0 bases, and 4 bases lay between the germline ends. CDR3 nucleotide sequence: TGTGCCAGCAGTTATGGAAGCACAGATACGCAGTATTTT. It translates to CASSYGSTDTQYF.

This chain joins TRBV3-1 (or the pseudogene TRBV3-2) and TRBJ1-2, with 9 bases identical to TRBD1. Trimming at V came to 2 bases and at J to 5 bases, leaving 9 bases not matched to a gene. CDR3 size: 16 residues. Germline V gene lookup returns CDR1 LGHDT and CDR2 YNNKEL (reference sequence). The CDR3: CASSQNRGRIRYGYTF. The CDR3 DNA is TGTGCCAGCAGCCAAAACAGGGGGCGAATTCGGTATGGCTACACCTTC.

CDR3 protein: CASSVEASGEDEQFF. CDR3 nucleotides: TGTGCCAGCAGCGTAGAGGCTAGCGGGGAGGATGAGCAGTTCTTC. This chain joins TRBV9 and TRBJ2-1; 9 bases align to TRBD2. The germline V gene encodes CDR1 SGDLS and CDR2 YYNGEE. With V trimmed by 0 bases and J by 8 bases, 6 bases remained unmatched. The CDR3 runs to 15 residues. The complete variable domain, with remaining parts taken from reference TRBV9 and TRBJ2-1, reads DSGVTQTPKHLITATGQRVTLRCSPRSGDLSVYWYQQSLDQGLQFLIQYYNGEERAKGNILERFSAQQFPDLHSELNLSSLELGDSALYFCASSVEASGEDEQFFGPGTRLTVL.

V and J are TRBV5-1 and TRBJ2-3; TRBD1 might be the D (6 bases). The V end lost 2 bases, the J end lost 1 base, and 11 bases lay between the germline ends. This CDR3 is 15 amino acids long. Germline V gives CDR1 SGHRS, CDR2 YFSETQ. This CDR3 is CASSFGGSGTDTQYF. The CDR3 DNA follows: TGCGCCAGCAGCTTTGGGGGCTCAGGCACAGATACGCAGTATTTT. Complete variable domain (other parts from reference TRBV5-1 and TRBJ2-3): KAGVTQTPRYLIKTRGQQVTLSCSPISGHRSVSWYQQTPGQGLQFLFEYFSETQRNKGNFPGRFSGRQFSNSRSEMNVSTLELGDSALYLCASSFGGSGTDTQYFGPGTRLTVL.

This chain joins TRBV18 and TRBJ1-1, with TRBD1 as a possible D gene (6 bases). This CDR3 region has 16 residues. Between the trimmed V and J ends, which lost 5 bases and 0 bases, there was a span of 16 bases. Germline V gene sequence: CDR1 KGHSH, CDR2 LQKENI. As DNA, the CDR3 is TGTGCCAGCTCAGGGCCTTTCACAGGGATGAACACTGAAGCTTTCTTT. Translated: CASSGPFTGMNTEAFF.

CDR3 in amino acids: CATSGLAGGPYEQYF. In DNA form, the CDR3 reads TGTGCCACCAGCGGTCTAGCGGGGGGACCGTACGAGCAGTACTTC. The chain couples TRBV15 to TRBJ2-7, with 11 bases fitting TRBD2. V shed 5 bases, J shed 4 bases, and the junction held 7 bases outside the gene matches. This CDR3 comprises 15 residues. Germline loops: CDR1 LNHNV, CDR2 YYDKDF (reference sequence).